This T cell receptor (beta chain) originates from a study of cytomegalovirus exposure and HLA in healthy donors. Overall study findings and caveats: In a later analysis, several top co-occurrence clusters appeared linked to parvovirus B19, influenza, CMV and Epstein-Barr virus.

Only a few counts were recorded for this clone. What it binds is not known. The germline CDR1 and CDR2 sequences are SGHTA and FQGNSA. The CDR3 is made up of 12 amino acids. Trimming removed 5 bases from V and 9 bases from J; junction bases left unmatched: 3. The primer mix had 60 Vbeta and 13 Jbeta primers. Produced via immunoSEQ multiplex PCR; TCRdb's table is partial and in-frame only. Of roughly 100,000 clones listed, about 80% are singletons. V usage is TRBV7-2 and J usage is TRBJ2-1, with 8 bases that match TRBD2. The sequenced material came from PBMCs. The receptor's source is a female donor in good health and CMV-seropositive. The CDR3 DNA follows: TGTGCCAGCAGCGTCCTAGCGGGTGAGCAGTTCTTC. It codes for CASSVLAGEQFF.